This TCR beta chain was identified in a study of cytomegalovirus exposure and HLA in healthy donors. Study-level findings and limits: TCR beta V segments were, for the most part, productive about 87% or about 30% of the time in an earlier analysis. The study assumed roughly uniform donor sequencing depth for presence/absence analyses.

Worth noting for this clone: Antigen unknown.

Germline CDR1 and CDR2: MNHEY and SMNVEV (reference sequence). This CDR3 is 15 amino acids long. The V end was cut by 10 bases, the J end by 0 bases, with 18 bases between. The primer mix had 60 Vbeta and 13 Jbeta primers. Profiled with immunoSEQ multiplex PCR; TCRdb holds only in-frame clones, not every one. The table records approximately 100,000 clones, 65% to 80% of them present only once. The source of this sequence is a female donor in good health and CMV-seronegative. Sequenced material: PBMCs. The chain couples TRBV27 to TRBJ1-2; D call uncertain. CDR3 bases: TGTGCCACCCACTCGCCCGGAGGCCCTAACTATGGCTACACCTTC. This encodes CATHSPGGPNYGYTF.